A single sample is the source of the 10 T cell receptor beta chains below, sequenced in a study of CD8 T cells in ankylosing spondylitis. Findings and limits, study-wide: What seemed typical of ankylosing spondylitis blood was a TCR beta motif built from roughly eight highly homologous variants.

These receptors' antigens are unknown. MiXCR, applied by TCRdb to the 5' RACE reads, yields one record per CDR3 protein. The table includes about 540,000 distinct CDR3 sequences, roughly 13% detected once. Sequences were obtained from blood, either unsorted or a sorted T cell fraction (not recorded which). These receptors originate from a male donor with ankylosing spondylitis.

The rearrangement joins TRBV6-1 to TRBJ1-2, with a weak D call TRBD1 (6 bases). CDR3 length: 14 residues. Germline V gene sequence: CDR1 MNHNS, CDR2 SASEGT. With 5 bases removed from V and 3 bases from J, the gap between germline ends came to 13 bases. CDR3: CASSPLGGHYGYTF. DNA for the CDR3: TGTGCCAGCAGTCCTCTGGGGGGCCACTATGGCTACACCTTC.

Only a few counts were recorded for this clonotype. The rearrangement joins TRBV24-1 to TRBJ2-1; 15 positions agree with TRBD2. Per germline, CDR1 KGHDR and CDR2 SFDVKD. The CDR3 spans 18 residues. Unmatched junction bases numbered 8, after V lost 2 bases and J lost 7 bases. In DNA, the CDR3 is TGTGCCACCAGTGATTATGGGACTAGCGGGGGGACGGGGAATGAGCAGTTCTTC. Its protein product is CATSDYGTSGGTGNEQFF.

In this sample, this clonotype turned up many times. The V gene is TRBV5-1, the J gene TRBJ1-1, with TRBD1 as a possible D gene (5 bases). Trimming took off 0 bases at V and 1 base at J, with 10 bases between the two ends. The CDR3 has 15 amino acids. Germline V gives CDR1 SGHRS, CDR2 YFSETQ. The CDR3 sequence: CASSLGGAGNTEAFF. CDR3 sequence (DNA): TGCGCCAGCAGCTTGGGAGGGGCAGGGAACACTGAAGCTTTCTTT.

The chain couples TRBV15 to TRBJ2-1, with a possible D match to TRBD2 (5 bases). CDR1 is LNHNV and CDR2 is YYDKDF in the germline V gene (reference sequence). The CDR3 length is 15 residues. V dropped 0 bases and J dropped 9 bases, with 15 bases sitting between them. CDR3 bases: TGTGCCACCAGCAGAGACGGAAGCCAGCGGAGTGAGCAGTTCTTC. Amino acid sequence: CATSRDGSQRSEQFF.

This clonotype was observed a handful of times. The chain couples TRBV6-8 to TRBJ1-5, with D maybe TRBD1 (5 bases). Germline V gene data show CDR1 as MNHGY and CDR2 as SAAAGT. Deletions cut 5 bases from V and 7 bases from J, with 24 bases between. The CDR3 runs to 17 residues. The CDR3 loop reads CASSHRSGQVAGQPQHF. DNA for the CDR3: TGTGCCAGCAGTCACCGGTCCGGACAAGTGGCCGGGCAGCCCCAGCATTTT.

The chain recombines TRBV29-1 with TRBJ2-2; TRBD2 aligns across 13 bases. In germline, CDR1 is SQVTM, CDR2 ANQGSEA. V dropped 5 bases and J dropped 5; count of bases not matched to a gene: 8. The CDR3 extends over 16 amino acids. CDR3: CSVPVGLAGVTGELFF. The CDR3 bases are TGCAGCGTTCCGGTAGGACTAGCGGGAGTGACCGGGGAGCTGTTTTTT.

The chain uses TRBV19 and TRBJ2-1; D is perhaps TRBD2 (5 bases). Trimming removed 1 base from V and 0 bases from J, with 13 bases in between. Germline CDR1 reads LNHDA; CDR2 reads SQIVND (reference sequence). The CDR3 is 17 residues long. For the CDR3, the DNA is TGTGCCAGTAGTATAGGGCGGGCCGGGGACTCCTACAATGAGCAGTTCTTC. Translating it yields CASSIGRAGDSYNEQFF.

This clonotype showed up many times. The chain joins TRBV5-1 to TRBJ2-3; no firm D call. Looked up from germline, CDR1 is SGHRS and CDR2 is YFSETQ. The CDR3 is made up of 12 amino acids. V dropped 6 bases and J dropped 4 bases, with 9 bases sitting between them. The CDR3 DNA follows: TGCGCCAGCACCGATTCCGCAGATACGCAGTATTTT. Translated: CASTDSADTQYF.

This clonotype was recorded a few times. The V gene is TRBV29-1, the J gene TRBJ2-2, with D tentatively TRBD1 (6 bases). Germline V gene data show CDR1 as SQVTM and CDR2 as ANQGSEA. The CDR3 totals 14 residues. Trimming cost V 6 bases and J 3 bases, with 14 bases left between them. The CDR3 protein is CSVSGNRDTGELFF. The CDR3 DNA reads TGCAGCGTCTCTGGGAACAGGGACACCGGGGAGCTGTTTTTT.

This chain joins TRBV24-1 and TRBJ2-5; D gene ambiguous. The V gene's germline CDR1 is KGHDR and CDR2 SFDVKD. This CDR3 region has 14 residues. The germline V and J ends were trimmed by 5 bases and 1 base, with 10 bases remaining between them. This CDR3 is CATSAKTTQETQYF. CDR3 in DNA: TGTGCCACCAGTGCTAAAACCACCCAAGAGACCCAGTACTTC.